Listed here are 7 T cell receptor beta chains from one sample, sequenced in a study of radiotherapy plus CTLA-4 blockade in lung cancer (dated by TCRdb to 2016 to 2019). The method was the immunoSEQ multiplex PCR assay. TCRdb obtained this table from immuneACCESS and retained in-frame rearrangements with V and J assigned. These tables miss some clones; where compared with another copy, unresolved V genes account for less than half of the shortfall, and the remainder is unexplained. In this sample the table shows 56,000 or so clones, roughly 84% of which occur a single time. The ten biggest clones cover roughly 2.9% of the sample. The sequences come from peripheral blood, collected from a patient treated with radiotherapy plus ipilimumab. The receptors were gathered from a human donor with non-small cell lung cancer who had a partial response to radiotherapy plus ipilimumab.

V is TRBV2 and J is TRBJ2-5; 10 nucleotides align to TRBD1. The CDR3 is 13 residues long. The V and J ends lost 4 bases and 5 bases, in that order; junction bases with no gene match: 1. Per germline, CDR1 SNHLY and CDR2 FYNNEI. CDR3 loop: CASSGTGGETQYF. The CDR3 DNA reads TGTGCCAGCAGTGGGACAGGGGGGGAGACCCAGTACTTC.

In its sample, this clone was seen a few times. This rearrangement joins TRBV28 to TRBJ1-1; 8 positions match TRBD1. CDR1 is MDHEN, CDR2 SYDVKM, per germline. The CDR3 is 13 amino acids. Trimming at V came to 10 bases and at J to 2 bases, leaving 6 bases not matched to a gene. CDR3 sequence: CAILGQGNTEAFF. The DNA of the CDR3 is TGTGCCATCCTAGGACAGGGTAACACTGAAGCTTTCTTT.

The chain is built from TRBV2 and TRBJ2-7; 9 positions match TRBD1. The CDR3 is 13 amino acids. V lost 6 bases and J lost 7; bases outside the gene matches: 7. Germline V gene lookup returns CDR1 SNHLY and CDR2 FYNNEI. The CDR3 region has the DNA TGTGCCAGCAGCGGGACAGGGACGGGAGAGCAGTACTTC. Its protein is CASSGTGTGEQYF.

DNA for the CDR3: TGTGCCAGCAGTGACAGGGTTCGAACTGAAGCTTTCTTT. Translation: CASSDRVRTEAFF. The V and J genes are TRBV2 and TRBJ1-1; D is perhaps TRBD1 (5 bases). V was shortened by 3 bases and J by 5 bases, with 10 bases between the two germline ends. The germline V gene has CDR1 SNHLY and CDR2 FYNNEI. The length of the CDR3 is 13 residues.

The genes are TRBV6-4 and TRBJ2-2; 14 bases align to TRBD2. Looked up from germline, CDR1 is MRHNA and CDR2 is SNTAGT. The V segment lost 4 bases and the J segment 0 bases; nucleotides outside the gene matches: 1. The CDR3 is 17 amino acids. CDR3 in DNA: TGTGCCAGCAGTGGGACTAGCGGGGGGACGAACACCGGGGAGCTGTTTTTT. It is translated as CASSGTSGGTNTGELFF.

This clone appeared a few times. The rearrangement uses TRBV5-4 and TRBJ2-2; a possible D gene is TRBD2 (6 bases). V was clipped by 7 bases and J by 0 bases, with 13 bases between them. The CDR3 sequence is 15 residues long. Germline CDR1 reads SGHNT; CDR2 reads YYREEE (reference sequence). CDR3 protein: CASSSGRSNTGELFF. The CDR3 nucleotides read TGTGCCAGCTCGAGCGGGCGATCGAACACCGGGGAGCTGTTTTTT.

This sequence joins TRBV9 and TRBJ2-7, with D perhaps TRBD2 (6 bases). This CDR3 spans 14 amino acids. V was trimmed by 0 bases and J by 1 base, leaving 8 bases between them. Looked up from germline, CDR1 is SGDLS and CDR2 is YYNGEE. In DNA, the CDR3 is TGTGCCAGCAGCGTAGGGGCGGGGTCCTACGAGCAGTACTTC. Amino acid sequence: CASSVGAGSYEQYF. The complete variable domain, with remaining parts taken from reference TRBV9 and TRBJ2-7, reads DSGVTQTPKHLITATGQRVTLRCSPRSGDLSVYWYQQSLDQGLQFLIQYYNGEERAKGNILERFSAQQFPDLHSELNLSSLELGDSALYFCASSVGAGSYEQYFGPGTRLTVT.